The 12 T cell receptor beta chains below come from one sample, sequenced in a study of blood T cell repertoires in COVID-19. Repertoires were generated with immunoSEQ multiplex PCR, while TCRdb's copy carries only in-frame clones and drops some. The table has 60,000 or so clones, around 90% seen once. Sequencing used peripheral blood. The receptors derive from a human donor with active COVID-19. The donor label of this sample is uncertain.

The CDR3 region has the DNA TGTGCCAGCAGTGCCCGACAGGTTACTAGCACAGATACGCAGTATTTT. Translation gives CASSARQVTSTDTQYF. The chain carries TRBV2 and TRBJ2-3; TRBD1 is a possible D gene (6 bases). Trimming removed 4 bases from V and 0 bases from J, with 14 bases in between. The CDR3 contains 16 residues. Germline CDR1 is SNHLY and CDR2 is FYNNEI.

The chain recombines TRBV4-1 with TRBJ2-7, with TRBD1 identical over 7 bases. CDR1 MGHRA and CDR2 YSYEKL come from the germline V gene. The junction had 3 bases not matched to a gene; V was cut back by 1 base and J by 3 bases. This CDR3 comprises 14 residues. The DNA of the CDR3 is TGCGCCAGCAGCCAAGTGGGGACAGACTACGAGCAGTACTTC. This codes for CASSQVGTDYEQYF.

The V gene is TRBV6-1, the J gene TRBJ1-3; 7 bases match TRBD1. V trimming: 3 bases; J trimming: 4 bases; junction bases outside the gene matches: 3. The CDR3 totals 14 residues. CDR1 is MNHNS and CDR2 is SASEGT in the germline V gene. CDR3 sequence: CASSDRGAGNTIYF. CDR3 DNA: TGTGCCAGCAGTGACAGGGGGGCGGGAAACACCATATATTTT.

The CDR3 sequence: CASRILAGGPDTQYF. CDR3 sequence (DNA): TGTGCCAGCAGGATACTAGCGGGAGGGCCAGATACGCAGTATTTT. V gene TRBV28 combines with J gene TRBJ2-3, with 13 bases fitting TRBD2. V lost 6 bases to trimming and J lost 4 bases; unmatched junction nucleotides: 4. CDR3 size: 15 residues. Germline CDR1 reads MDHEN; CDR2 reads SYDVKM.

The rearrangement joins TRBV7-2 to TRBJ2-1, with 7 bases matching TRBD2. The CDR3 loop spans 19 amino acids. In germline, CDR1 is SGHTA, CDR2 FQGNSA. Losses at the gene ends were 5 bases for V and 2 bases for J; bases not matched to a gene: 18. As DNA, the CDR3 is TGTGCCAGCAGCCTTGATAGGGGAGCGGGATTTTCTACCTACAATGAGCAGTTCTTC. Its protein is CASSLDRGAGFSTYNEQFF.

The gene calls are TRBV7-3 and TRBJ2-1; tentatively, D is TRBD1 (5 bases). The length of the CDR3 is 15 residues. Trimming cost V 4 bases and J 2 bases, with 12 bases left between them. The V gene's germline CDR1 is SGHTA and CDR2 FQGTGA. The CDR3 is CASSSTRVAYNEQFF. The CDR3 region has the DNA TGTGCCAGCAGCTCCACCAGGGTAGCCTACAATGAGCAGTTCTTC.

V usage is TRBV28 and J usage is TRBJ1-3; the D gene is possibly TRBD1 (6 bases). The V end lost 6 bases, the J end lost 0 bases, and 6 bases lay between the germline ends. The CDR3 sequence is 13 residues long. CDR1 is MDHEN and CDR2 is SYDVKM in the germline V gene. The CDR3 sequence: CASRGGSGNTIYF. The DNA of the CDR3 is TGTGCCAGCAGAGGGGGCTCTGGAAACACCATATATTTT. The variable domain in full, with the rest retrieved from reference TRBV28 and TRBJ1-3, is DVKVTQSSRYLVKRTGEKVFLECVQDMDHENMFWYRQDPGLGLRLIYFSYDVKMKEKGDIPEGYSVSREKKERFSLILESASTNQTSMYLCASRGGSGNTIYFGEGSWLTVV.

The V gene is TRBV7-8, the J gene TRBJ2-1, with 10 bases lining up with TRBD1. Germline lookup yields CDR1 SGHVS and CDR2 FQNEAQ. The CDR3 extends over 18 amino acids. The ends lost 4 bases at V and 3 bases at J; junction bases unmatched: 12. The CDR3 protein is CASSWRGQGLAHYNEQFF. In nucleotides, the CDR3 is TGTGCCAGCAGCTGGCGGGGACAGGGGCTCGCACACTACAATGAGCAGTTCTTC.

The CDR3 nucleotides read TGTGCTAGTGGTTTGGTGACAGGGCGAGGCCAAACCGGGGAGCTGTTTTTT. Protein: CASGLVTGRGQTGELFF. V usage is TRBV12-5 and J usage is TRBJ2-2; 7 bases match TRBD1. CDR1 and CDR2 from the germline V gene are LGHNT and FRNRAP. This CDR3 has 17 amino acids. Trimming removed 0 bases from V and 5 bases from J; junction bases left unmatched: 9.

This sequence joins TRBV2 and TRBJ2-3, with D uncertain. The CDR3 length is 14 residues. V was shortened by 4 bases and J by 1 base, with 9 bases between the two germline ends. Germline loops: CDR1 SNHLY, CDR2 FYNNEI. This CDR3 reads CASSGLARTDTQYF. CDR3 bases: TGTGCCAGCAGTGGATTAGCCCGCACAGATACGCAGTATTTT.

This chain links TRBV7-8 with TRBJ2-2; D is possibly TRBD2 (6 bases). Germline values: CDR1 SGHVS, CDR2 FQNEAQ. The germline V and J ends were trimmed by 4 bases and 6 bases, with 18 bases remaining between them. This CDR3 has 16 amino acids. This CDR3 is CASSWAFGTSAGELFF. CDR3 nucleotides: TGTGCCAGCAGCTGGGCCTTCGGGACTTCCGCCGGGGAGCTGTTTTTT.

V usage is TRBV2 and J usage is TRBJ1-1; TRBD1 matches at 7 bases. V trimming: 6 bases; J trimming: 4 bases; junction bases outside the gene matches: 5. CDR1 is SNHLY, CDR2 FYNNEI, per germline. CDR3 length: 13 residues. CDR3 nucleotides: TGTGCCAGCAGGGAGGGACAGCTCACTGAAGCTTTCTTT. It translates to CASREGQLTEAFF.